The entry below describes one T cell receptor beta chain. CDR1 SGDLS and CDR2 YYNGEE come from the germline V gene. The J segment lost 4 bases and the V segment lost 3 bases, leaving 4 bases of the junction unmatched. The CDR3 is 14 residues long. Clones were sequenced by immunoSEQ multiplex PCR, and TCRdb holds only the in-frame ones, with some missing. The sample yields about 300,000 clones, 83% seen once. This sample was included in a study of blood T cell repertoires in COVID-19. Overall study context: Sample material is recorded as cDNA or gDNA derived from T cells, B-cell-depleted T cells, or PBMCs.

The rearrangement uses TRBV9 and TRBJ1-3; TRBD1 agrees at 7 bases. The sequenced material came from peripheral blood. The receptor was derived from a woman aged 45-59 years with acute or convalescent COVID-19. DNA for the CDR3: TGTGCCAGCAGCGCAGGGGGGTTAGGAAACACCATATATTTT. It translates to CASSAGGLGNTIYF.